These 2 T cell receptor beta chains were sequenced from one sample in a study of blood T cell repertoires in COVID-19. Using immunoSEQ multiplex PCR, the repertoire was profiled, and TCRdb retains in-frame clones only, with some absent. The data show some 99,000 clones, with over 65% seen just once and over 15% held by the top ten. The sequencing sample was made of peripheral blood. Source of these receptors: a woman in her sixties or seventies with acute or convalescent COVID-19.

The chain couples TRBV9 to TRBJ2-5; 7 bases match TRBD1. The CDR3 runs to 16 residues. V shed 0 bases, J shed 8 bases, and the junction held 13 bases outside the gene matches. Germline V gene data show CDR1 as SGDLS and CDR2 as YYNGEE. For the CDR3, the DNA is TGTGCCAGCAGCGTAGAGGGGGCCCTCGCTTCCGTAACCCAGTACTTC. This codes for CASSVEGALASVTQYF. The full variable domain, rest sourced from reference TRBV9 and TRBJ2-5, is DSGVTQTPKHLITATGQRVTLRCSPRSGDLSVYWYQQSLDQGLQFLIQYYNGEERAKGNILERFSAQQFPDLHSELNLSSLELGDSALYFCASSVEGALASVTQYFGPGTRLLVL.

The chain carries TRBV29-1 and TRBJ2-7, with a weak D call TRBD2 (7 bases). Trimming removed 8 bases at V and 5 bases at J, with 22 bases between. The germline V gene has CDR1 SQVTM and CDR2 ANQGSEA. This CDR3 has 14 residues. The CDR3: CSIEIGGARNEQYF. The CDR3 nucleotides are TGCAGCATCGAGATAGGGGGGGCGCGTAACGAGCAGTACTTC.